This T cell receptor beta chain was recovered during a study of shared clonotypes between healthy human individuals. The healthy adult donors were HIV-negative and reported no recent acute infections or vaccinations. The V gene lost 4 bases and the J gene lost 2 bases, with 11 bases spanning the gap. CDR1 SQVTM and CDR2 ANQGSEA come from the germline V gene. CDR3 length: 13 residues. The run depth of the assay was deep. Unsorted PBMC DNA was sequenced on ten immunoSEQ deep assay plates. Assay used: immunoSEQ multiplex PCR; TCRdb lists only in-frame clones, some missing. Among about 490,000 clones, over 60% were seen once, and the ten largest hold approximately 12%.

The chain combines TRBV29-1 with TRBJ1-2, with a weak D call TRBD1 (5 bases). The sample taken for sequencing was PBMCs. The TCR originated in a woman aged 40 to 49 in good health. Some clones in this sample may be carry-over from other donors' samples. CDR3 nucleotide sequence: TGCAGCGTTGCGCGGGGACCCAACTATGGCTACACCTTC. Translation gives CSVARGPNYGYTF.